This T cell receptor beta chain is from a study of identical twins. TCRdb used MiXCR to reprocess the 5' RACE reads, holding one entry per CDR3 protein. Of some 1,600,000 distinct CDR3 sequences listed, around a third are singletons. This clonotype was recorded many times. Input material: cord blood. This TCR derives from a newborn girl in good health.

CDR3 coding DNA: TGCAGTGCTAGGGGGTCGGGGGGCTACACCTTC. As protein: CSARGSGGYTF. The V call is TRBV20-1, the J call TRBJ1-2, with D unclear. Germline lookup yields CDR1 DFQATT and CDR2 SNEGSKA (reference sequence). The CDR3 loop spans 11 amino acids. V was clipped by 3 bases and J by 8 bases, with 10 bases between them.